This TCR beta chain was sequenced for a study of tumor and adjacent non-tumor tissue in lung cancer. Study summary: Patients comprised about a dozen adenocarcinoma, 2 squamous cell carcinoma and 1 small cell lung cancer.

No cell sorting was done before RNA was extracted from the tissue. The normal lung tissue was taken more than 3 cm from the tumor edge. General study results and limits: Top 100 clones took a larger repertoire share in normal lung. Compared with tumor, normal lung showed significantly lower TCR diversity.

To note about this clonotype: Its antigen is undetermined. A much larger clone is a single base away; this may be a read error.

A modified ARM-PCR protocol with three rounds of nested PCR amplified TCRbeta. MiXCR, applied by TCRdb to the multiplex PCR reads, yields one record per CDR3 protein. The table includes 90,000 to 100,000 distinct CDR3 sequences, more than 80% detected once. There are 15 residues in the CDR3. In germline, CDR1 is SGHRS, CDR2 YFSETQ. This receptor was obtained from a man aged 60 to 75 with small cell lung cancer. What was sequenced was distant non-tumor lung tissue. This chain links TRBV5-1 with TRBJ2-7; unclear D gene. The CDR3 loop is CASRLVGGPQEEQYF. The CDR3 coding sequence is TGCGCCAGCAGATTGGTGGGCGGTCCCCAGGAGGAGCAGTACTTC.